These 3 T cell receptor beta chains originate from one sample sequenced in a study of blood T cells in healthy people across ages. With a J-beta primer mix and a sample-barcoded 5' primer, a second PCR ran about 7 to 12 cycles. TCRdb processed the 5' RACE reads anew with MiXCR; each CDR3 protein has one entry. The data show about 1.4 million distinct CDR3 sequences, approximately 60% seen once. Sequencing used blood. The receptors originated from a man aged 18 to 29 in good health.

The chain links TRBV29-1 to TRBJ2-3, with a tentative D call TRBD2 (7 bases). CDR3 length equals 15 residues. Trimming removed 2 bases from V and 0 bases from J, with 12 bases in between. Germline V CDR1 and CDR2: SQVTM, ANQGSEA. The CDR3 protein is CSVERGGQSTDTQYF. In nucleotides, the CDR3 is TGCAGCGTTGAAAGGGGGGGGCAGAGCACAGATACGCAGTATTTT.

The chain recombines TRBV6-5 with TRBJ2-1, with D maybe TRBD1 (6 bases). V was shortened by 5 bases and J by 6 bases, with 20 bases between the two germline ends. The CDR3 is 16 residues long. From germline, CDR1 is MNHEY and CDR2 SVGAGI. The CDR3 reads CASSPTRYGGGNEQFF. The DNA for the CDR3 is TGTGCCAGCAGTCCCACTCGGTATGGGGGCGGCAATGAGCAGTTCTTC.

J is TRBJ2-5 and V is TRBV6-1; 7 bases align to TRBD1. J was trimmed by 0 bases and V by 5 bases; bases with no gene match: 12. The CDR3 consists of 17 residues. Germline-derived CDR1 and CDR2 are MNHNS and SASEGT. The CDR3 DNA is TGTGCCAGCAGTCCTCCCGATAGGACAGGCTACCAAGAGACCCAGTACTTC. Translating it yields CASSPPDRTGYQETQYF.